Listed below are T cell receptor beta chains from one sample, sequenced in a study of T cell therapy after organ transplantation. These receptors' antigens are unknown. Here immunoSEQ multiplex PCR was the method, and the copy in TCRdb shows in-frame clones only, minus some. The repertoire holds about 21,000 clones, with about four fifths as singletons. The specimen was CD8+ T cells from blood, collected after autologous CMV-specific T cell therapy. These receptors came from a human patient who had received a solid organ transplant and had CMV disease. Some T cells may arise from the graft donor. CDR3s include the opening cysteine and the closing phenylalanine or tryptophan. Each record gives: clone size, J gene, V gene, D gene, CDR3 length, CDR3 DNA, CDR3 protein. The D gene is left open where the match is weak. Some rows mark clone size as missing; the rest say once, few, many or name a class of expanded clone.

few	TRBJ2-2	TRBV6-1	.	15	TGTGCCAGCAGTGACTGGACGGACGGCACCGGGGAGCTGTTTTTT	CASSDWTDGTGELFF
.	TRBJ2-7	TRBV9	TRBD1	16	TGTGCCAGCAGCGACTCAAAAGGGACAGGGGGAGCCGAGCAGTACTTC	CASSDSKGTGGAEQYF
once	TRBJ2-5	TRBV6-5	TRBD2	15	TGTGCCAGCAGTTACGGGACTAGCTTCGGAGAGACCCAGTACTTC	CASSYGTSFGETQYF
medium-sized	TRBJ1-2	TRBV27	.	12	TGTGCCGACTCGTGGGATTTCTATGGCTACACCTTC	CADSWDFYGYTF
.	TRBJ2-1	TRBV19	.	17	TGTGCCAGTAGTATTACTGGAGGTCGGAGCTCCTACAATGAGCAGTTCTTC	CASSITGGRSSYNEQFF
.	TRBJ1-1	TRBV2	TRBD1	16	TGTGCCAGCAGTGAAGCGGAAAAGGGGGCGCGCCCTGAAGCTTTCTTT	CASSEAEKGARPEAFF
.	TRBJ1-5	TRBV27	.	14	TGTGCCAGCAGTTTAGCAGGGGGCAATCAGCCCCAGCATTTT	CASSLAGGNQPQHF
.	TRBJ2-7	TRBV11-2	.	12	TGTGCCAGCAGCTTAGATGATAACGAGCAGTACTTC	CASSLDDNEQYF
.	TRBJ1-2	TRBV6-5	.	14	TGTGCCAGCAGTTACTCGTCGGCTGCCTATGGCTACACCTTC	CASSYSSAAYGYTF
few	TRBJ1-2	TRBV5-6	TRBD1	15	TGTGCCAGCAGCTTGACGACAGGGGTGGGGTATGGCTACACCTTC	CASSLTTGVGYGYTF
.	TRBJ2-1	TRBV6-1	.	14	TGTGCCAGCAGTCTGACAGTATTTGTTAATGAGCAGTTCTTC	CASSLTVFVNEQFF
.	TRBJ2-5	TRBV28	.	11	TGTGCCAGCGAGGGGTGGGAGACCCAGTACTTC	CASEGWETQYF
once	TRBJ1-5	TRBV5-4	.	13	TGTGCCAGCAGCTTTGGTAGCAATCAGCCCCAGCATTTT	CASSFGSNQPQHF
.	TRBJ1-5	TRBV4-3	TRBD1	17	TGCGCCAGCAGCTATGGGACAGGAGGTAATAGCAATCAGCCCCAGCATTTT	CASSYGTGGNSNQPQHF
.	TRBJ2-5	TRBV28	TRBD1	16	TGTGCCAGCAGTCTCTACCCGGGACAGGTTCAAGAGACCCAGTACTTC	CASSLYPGQVQETQYF
.	TRBJ2-7	TRBV14	.	13	TGTGCCAGCAGCCGGCAGGGTTTGGACGAGCAGTACTTC	CASSRQGLDEQYF
.	TRBJ2-7	TRBV28	.	14	TGTGCCAGCAGCCTCCTAATACCTCCACACGAGCAGTACTTC	CASSLLIPPHEQYF
once	TRBJ2-2	TRBV7-9	TRBD2	17	TGTGCCAGCAGCTTGTCGCCCAGCGGGACTCACACCGGGGAGCTGTTTTTT	CASSLSPSGTHTGELFF
few	TRBJ1-1	TRBV20-1	.	11	TGCAGTGCTAACCCTCCCGGGTACGCTTTCTTT	CSANPPGYAFF
.	TRBJ2-7	TRBV4-1	.	13	TGCGCCAGCAGCCAAGGGTTCCTCTACGAGCAGTACTTC	CASSQGFLYEQYF
.	TRBJ2-5	TRBV2	TRBD1	18	TGTGCCAGCAGTGGGCCTAGGGACAGGGGGACGGCAGGCGAGACCCAGTACTTC	CASSGPRDRGTAGETQYF
.	TRBJ1-4	TRBV7-3	.	14	TGTGCCAGCAGCCGGAGCGCAACTAATGAAAAACTGTTTTTT	CASSRSATNEKLFF
.	TRBJ2-7	TRBV2	.	13	TGTGCCAGCAGTGAAGGGGCAGCCTACGAGCAGTACTTC	CASSEGAAYEQYF
.	TRBJ2-1	TRBV5-1	.	13	TGCGCCAGCAGCTTTTGGGGGAATCGCGAGCAGTTCTTC	CASSFWGNREQFF
.	TRBJ2-3	TRBV6-4	.	13	TGTGCCAGCAGTGGGGTAGGGGGAGATACGCAGTATTTT	CASSGVGGDTQYF
.	TRBJ2-5	TRBV19	.	14	TGTGCCAGTAGTACCCCGACCCGCCAAGAGACCCAGTACTTC	CASSTPTRQETQYF
.	TRBJ1-1	TRBV7-9	TRBD1	17	TGTGCCAGCAGCCTAAGGGGGCGCGACGGTCCGAACACTGAAGCTTTCTTT	CASSLRGRDGPNTEAFF
.	TRBJ1-4	TRBV6-5	.	11	TGTGCCGTAGGGGAGAATGAAAAACTGTTTTTT	CAVGENEKLFF